The rows below give T cell receptor beta chains drawn from one sample of a study of control samples from healthy donors and cancer patients. The method was immunoSEQ multiplex PCR; TCRdb's version includes in-frame clones alone and lacks a portion of them. The sample shows approximately 150,000 clones, roughly 92% of them seen only once. Sequenced sample: blood. These receptors were taken from a woman in her twenties or thirties in good health. Each CDR3 is given with its conserved first and last residue. A D gene is named only where the DNA matches it firmly. Size tells how often a clone was seen (once, few, many) or the class of an expanded clone, and some rows leave it out.

TRBD1 | TRBJ2-7 | NA | TRBV30 | CAGTLTGRNEQYF | TGTGCCGGGACCTTGACAGGGCGGAACGAGCAGTACTTC
NA | TRBJ2-5 | NA | TRBV11-1 | CASSLGWRQEETQYF | TGTGCCAGCAGCTTAGGATGGAGGCAGGAAGAGACCCAGTACTTC
NA | TRBJ2-7 | NA | TRBV15 | CATSRGRGNEQYF | TGTGCCACCAGCAGAGGGAGGGGGAACGAGCAGTACTTC
TRBD2 | TRBJ2-1 | NA | TRBV3-1/TRBV3-2 | CASSQEPSGSFSYNEQFF | TGTGCCAGCAGCCAAGAGCCTAGCGGGAGTTTCTCCTACAATGAGCAGTTCTTC
NA | TRBJ1-2 | NA | TRBV2 | CASTPGPNYGYTF | TGTGCCAGCACCCCCGGCCCTAACTATGGCTACACCTTC
NA | TRBJ2-7 | once | TRBV10-2 | CASSGWGAYEQYF | TGCGCCAGCAGTGGTTGGGGAGCCTACGAGCAGTACTTC
TRBD1 | TRBJ1-6 | once | TRBV28 | CASRRQGAGNSPLHF | TGTGCCAGCAGGAGACAGGGGGCCGGAAATTCACCCCTCCACTTT
NA | TRBJ2-2 | NA | TRBV5-1 | CASSFSGKTGELFF | TGCGCCAGCAGCTTCTCCGGGAAGACCGGGGAGCTGTTTTTT
NA | TRBJ2-1 | NA | TRBV11-1 | CASSFRVAANNEQFF | TGTGCCAGCAGCTTTAGGGTAGCGGCTAACAATGAGCAGTTCTTC
NA | TRBJ2-5 | NA | TRBV9 | CASSVEGRQETQYF | TGTGCCAGCAGCGTAGAGGGCAGACAAGAGACCCAGTACTTC
NA | TRBJ1-3 | NA | TRBV11-2 | CASSLDRPSGNTIYF | TGTGCCAGCAGCTTAGATCGCCCCTCTGGAAACACCATATATTTT
NA | TRBJ1-4 | NA | TRBV5-5 | CASSLGVGNEKLFF | TGTGCCAGCAGCTTGGGGGTAGGGAATGAAAAACTGTTTTTT
NA | TRBJ1-6 | NA | TRBV2 | CASSEIARPLTLHF | TGTGCCAGCAGTGAAATAGCCAGGCCATTGACCCTCCACTTT
NA | TRBJ1-2 | NA | TRBV5-1 | CASSLPPGLQMNYGYTF | TGCGCCAGCAGCTTGCCACCGGGACTCCAGATGAACTATGGCTACACCTTC
NA | TRBJ2-5 | NA | TRBV29-1 | CSVEQNQETQYF | TGCAGCGTTGAACAGAACCAAGAGACCCAGTACTTC
NA | TRBJ2-7 | NA | TRBV28 | CASSLSGTYEQYF | TGTGCCAGCAGTTTATCTGGGACCTACGAGCAGTACTTC
NA | TRBJ2-7 | NA | TRBV5-4 | CASSLGTTVLYEQYF | TGTGCCAGCAGCTTGGGGACTACGGTTCTCTACGAGCAGTACTTC
NA | TRBJ1-3 | NA | TRBV7-9 | CASSPRDIGNTIYF | TGTGCCAGCAGCCCCCGGGACATTGGAAACACCATATATTTT
TRBD2 | TRBJ2-3 | NA | TRBV9 | CASSRAGDRTDTQYF | TGTGCCAGCAGCCGAGCGGGAGATCGCACAGATACGCAGTATTTT
TRBD1 | TRBJ1-3 | NA | TRBV9 | CASQGARGNTIYF | TGTGCCAGCCAGGGGGCGCGTGGAAACACCATATATTTT
NA | TRBJ1-1 | NA | TRBV6-5 | CASSYRRYEDTEAFF | TGTGCCAGCAGTTACAGGCGTTACGAGGACACTGAAGCTTTCTTT
NA | TRBJ1-5 | NA | TRBV19 | CASSISRGNQPQHF | TGTGCCAGTAGTATCAGCAGAGGCAATCAGCCCCAGCATTTT
TRBD1 | TRBJ1-4 | NA | TRBV4-1 | CASSQTGAGEKLFF | TGCGCCAGCAGCCAGACAGGGGCGGGAGAAAAACTGTTTTTT
NA | TRBJ1-4 | NA | TRBV24-1 | CATSEAGGNEKLFF | TGTGCCACCAGTGAAGCGGGGGGTAATGAAAAACTGTTTTTT
NA | TRBJ1-1 | NA | TRBV6-5 | CASVARGARDTEAFF | TGTGCCAGCGTCGCCCGCGGGGCGCGGGACACTGAAGCTTTCTTT
NA | TRBJ1-6 | NA | TRBV2 | CAGRNPQGLSPLHF | TGTGCCGGCAGGAACCCCCAGGGGCTTTCACCCCTCCACTTT